A selection of T cell receptor beta chains follows, all from one sample in a study of blood T cell repertoires in COVID-19. TCRdb's copy holds only in-frame clones and misses some; the assay was immunoSEQ multiplex PCR. The sample lists 110,000 to 150,000 clones; around four fifths were seen once. What was sequenced was PBMCs or T cells enriched from blood (not recorded which). These receptors all stem from a woman aged 40 to 49 who had recovered from COVID-19. Both conserved end residues are part of each CDR3. A D gene is named only where the DNA matches it firmly. A clone size is listed for some rows: how often the clone was seen (once, few, many), or a class if it is expanded.

J	size	V	D	DNA	CDR3
TRBJ2-3	.	TRBV5-4	TRBD2	TGTGCCAGCTGGGAGGGACTAGCGGGGGTAAGGGATACGCAGTATTTT	CASWEGLAGVRDTQYF
TRBJ1-5	.	TRBV15	TRBD1	TGTGCCACCAGCAGCCAAGGGACAGTTAGCAATCAGCCCCAGCATTTT	CATSSQGTVSNQPQHF
TRBJ2-7	.	TRBV5-1	TRBD1	TGCGCCAGCAGCTTGGGAGGACAGGGCCTTGAGCAGTACTTC	CASSLGGQGLEQYF
TRBJ2-7	.	TRBV30	.	TGTGCCTGGAGTGTATTGGGTGGAGCGGCTGTGCTACGCTACGAGCAGTACTTC	CAWSVLGGAAVLRYEQYF
TRBJ2-3	.	TRBV4-1	TRBD2	TGCGCCAGCAGCCAGGAGGTGGGTCTAGCGGGGCCAGATACGCAGTATTTT	CASSQEVGLAGPDTQYF
TRBJ1-2	.	TRBV2	TRBD1	TGTGCCAGCAGTGAAGACTGGACAGGGCCCTATGGCTACACCTTC	CASSEDWTGPYGYTF
TRBJ2-7	.	TRBV6-6	TRBD1	TGTGCCAGCAGTTACCCGACAGGGGTCTCCTACGAGCAGTACTTC	CASSYPTGVSYEQYF
TRBJ1-1	.	TRBV19	.	TGTGCCAGTAGTTCTTCCCGTATCGGTGAAGCTTTCTTT	CASSSSRIGEAFF
TRBJ2-3	.	TRBV7-9	.	TGTGCCAGCAGCTTAGGAACTCTAGTCCCCTATACGCAGTATTTT	CASSLGTLVPYTQYF
TRBJ2-3	.	TRBV7-9	.	TGTGCCAGCAGCTTACTAGGGGGAGATACGCAGTATTTT	CASSLLGGDTQYF
TRBJ2-1	.	TRBV7-2	TRBD2	TGTGCCAGCAGCTTAGGGCCTAGCGGGGGGTCCGCCGGGGTCTTC	CASSLGPSGGSAGVF
TRBJ1-1	.	TRBV11-2	TRBD1	TGTGCCAGCAGCACAGGAGGACAGGACATGAACACTGAAGCTTTCTTT	CASSTGGQDMNTEAFF
TRBJ1-2	.	TRBV28	TRBD1	TGTGCCAGCTTAAAGGGGGCCTTTGGCGGCTACACCTTC	CASLKGAFGGYTF
TRBJ1-1	.	TRBV18	.	TGTGCCAGCTCACCATCTAGTTACAGGGCAGGTGAAGCTTTCTTT	CASSPSSYRAGEAFF
TRBJ1-2	.	TRBV6-5	.	TGTGCCAGCAGAAATCGGGGGGTCTATGGCTACACCTTC	CASRNRGVYGYTF
TRBJ1-5	.	TRBV19	.	TGTGCCAGTAGTAGCGGGGGGATCAATCAGCCCCAGCATTTT	CASSSGGINQPQHF
TRBJ1-3	few	TRBV5-5	.	TGTGCCAGCAGCTTGCACAGGGGAAACACCATATATTTT	CASSLHRGNTIYF
TRBJ2-7	.	TRBV4-1	TRBD1	TGCGCCAGCAGCCCCCGGACGGGACAGGGGATGTACGAGCAGTACTTC	CASSPRTGQGMYEQYF
TRBJ1-5	.	TRBV3-1/TRBV3-2	.	TGTGCCAGCAGCCATGGCAGAGACTATAGCAATCAGCCCCAGCATTTT	CASSHGRDYSNQPQHF
TRBJ2-5	.	TRBV30	TRBD2	TGTGCCTGGGGCCCCGGCGGGGGGGCCTGGGAGACCCAGTACTTC	CAWGPGGGAWETQYF
TRBJ2-2	.	TRBV5-1	.	TGCGCCAGCAGCCCTGCCTCGGGGGGCCCAAGTAGGAGCACCGGGGAGCTGTTTTTT	CASSPASGGPSRSTGELFF
TRBJ1-6	.	TRBV30	TRBD1	TGTGCCTGGAGTGCGGGACAGGGTGAGGGTTCACCCCTCCACTTT	CAWSAGQGEGSPLHF
TRBJ1-1	.	TRBV27	.	TGTGCCAGCAGTCGAGTGAACACTGAAGCTTTCTTT	CASSRVNTEAFF
TRBJ2-7	.	TRBV2	TRBD2	TGTGCCAGCAGGGGGGCCTCTAGCGGGAGCTACGAGCAGTACTTC	CASRGASSGSYEQYF
TRBJ2-1	.	TRBV7-8	.	TGTGCCAGCAGCTCAAGGGGGGGGAGGGAGCTCAATGAGCAGTTCTTC	CASSSRGGRELNEQFF
TRBJ1-3	few	TRBV3-1/TRBV3-2	.	TGTGCCAGCAGCGACAGTCTTCTCTCTGGAAACACCATATATTTT	CASSDSLLSGNTIYF
TRBJ2-7	.	TRBV10-2	TRBD2	TGCGCCAGCAGTGGAAGCGGGGGGACCTACGAGCAGTACTTC	CASSGSGGTYEQYF
TRBJ1-1	.	TRBV7-8	.	TGTGCCAGCAGCGGTTGGGGACTTAGGAACACTGAAGCTTTCTTT	CASSGWGLRNTEAFF
TRBJ2-7	.	TRBV30	.	TGTGCCTGGAGCCCCCCCGAGCGGAGCCCCTACGAGCAGTACTTC	CAWSPPERSPYEQYF
TRBJ2-7	.	TRBV7-3	.	TGTGCCAGCAGCTTTGTGGGCGGGACCTACGAGCAGTACTTC	CASSFVGGTYEQYF
TRBJ2-7	.	TRBV3-1/TRBV3-2	.	TGTGCCAGCAGCCAAGAGGGGGGGCCGACCTACGAGCAGTACTTC	CASSQEGGPTYEQYF
TRBJ1-2	few	TRBV10-1	.	TGCGCCAGCAGTGACGGGGGGCCGGGTGGCTACACCTTC	CASSDGGPGGYTF
TRBJ2-1	few	TRBV14	TRBD1	TGTGCCAGCAGCCAGGAGCTGGGGTGGCAGGGGGCGCAGTATTCGTCCTACAATGAGCAGTTCTTC	CASSQELGWQGAQYSSYNEQFF
TRBJ2-5	.	TRBV4-2	.	TGTGCCAGCAGCCAAGACCCCGGACAGATGCAAGAGACCCAGTACTTC	CASSQDPGQMQETQYF
TRBJ2-1	.	TRBV23-1	TRBD2	TGCGCCAGCAGTCAATCGGGGAGGGTGGGTAGTGAGCAGTTCTTC	CASSQSGRVGSEQFF
TRBJ1-1	.	TRBV28	.	TGTGCCAGTATCGCGGTGGACACTGAAGCTTTCTTT	CASIAVDTEAFF
TRBJ2-3	.	TRBV5-1	TRBD2	TGCGCCAGCAGCTTTGAACTAGCGGGCGGCACAGATACGCAGTATTTT	CASSFELAGGTDTQYF
TRBJ2-7	.	TRBV2	.	TGTGCCAGCAGTGTCGCGACACGCGCCTACTTC	CASSVATRAYF
TRBJ2-1	.	TRBV12-5	.	TGTGCTAGTGCGACAGATAGCCTCGTGGAGCAGTTCTTC	CASATDSLVEQFF
TRBJ1-4	.	TRBV6-1	TRBD1	TGTGCCAGCAGTGAAGCTAGGCGGACAGGATCAAATGAAAAACTGTTTTTT	CASSEARRTGSNEKLFF
TRBJ2-3	.	TRBV7-2	.	TGTGCCAGCAGCTTTTACACAGATACGCAGTATTTT	CASSFYTDTQYF
TRBJ2-7	.	TRBV2	TRBD1	TGTGCCAGCAGGGACATCGGGACAGGGGCCTACGAGCAGTACTTC	CASRDIGTGAYEQYF